The present entry profiles one TCR beta chain with its context. Its specificity is not known. The CDR3 runs to 15 residues. From germline, CDR1 is DFQATT and CDR2 SNEGSKA (reference sequence). The sample belongs to a study of monozygotic twins with inflammatory bowel disease. Study-level findings and limits: Patient-to-patient differences in immunosuppressive treatment may have added variability to the repertoires. IBD patients, compared with healthy twins, shared fewer clonotypes with others (especially with disease activity).

TCRdb re-called the 5' RACE reads, yielding one record per CDR3 amino acid sequence without DNA. In all, the sample yields approximately 330,000 distinct CDR3 sequences. The TCR comes from a human donor with ulcerative colitis or Crohn's disease, or a healthy co-twin of an affected twin (not recorded which). The sequencing input was blood. This chain links TRBV20-1 with TRBJ2-2; TCRdb picks TRBD2, but there is no DNA to check that call. The CDR3 region is CSANSGTSVPGELFF.